Detailed here is one TCR beta chain. Antigen specificity is unknown. Next came a second PCR, run for roughly 6 to 11 cycles, which used a sample-barcoded 5' primer along with a J-beta primer mix. Via MiXCR, TCRdb re-called the 5' RACE reads, giving one row per CDR3 protein. The sample holds about 1,600,000 distinct CDR3 sequences, around 42% seen once. The data derive from a study of blood T cells in healthy people across ages. The study, taken as a whole, reports: Possibly, changes in expanded clonotypes were confounded because donor CMV status was unknown.

Each donor gave around 9.3 milliliters of peripheral blood. This clonotype originated in a woman aged 18-35 years in good health. Sequencing was carried out using blood.

CDR3 sequence: CASGLEEVLAKNIQYF. The CDR3 bases are TGTGCTAGTGGCCTAGAGGAAGTCCTAGCCAAAAACATTCAGTACTTC. The V and J genes are TRBV12-5 and TRBJ2-4, with D unclear. CDR3 size: 16 residues. Looked up from germline, CDR1 is LGHNT and CDR2 is FRNRAP. V lost 6 bases and J lost 0, with 15 bases in between.